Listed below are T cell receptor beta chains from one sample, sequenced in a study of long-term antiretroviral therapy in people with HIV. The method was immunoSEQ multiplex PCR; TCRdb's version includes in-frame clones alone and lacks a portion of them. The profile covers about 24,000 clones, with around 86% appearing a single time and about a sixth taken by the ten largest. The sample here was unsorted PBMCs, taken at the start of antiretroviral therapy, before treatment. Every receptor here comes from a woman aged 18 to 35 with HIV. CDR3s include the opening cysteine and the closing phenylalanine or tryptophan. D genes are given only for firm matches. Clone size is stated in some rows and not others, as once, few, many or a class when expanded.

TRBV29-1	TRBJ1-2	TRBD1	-	TGCAGCGCCGTTAGCCCGACAGGGCTCTATGGCTACACCTTC	CSAVSPTGLYGYTF
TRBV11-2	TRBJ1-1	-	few	TGTGCCAGCAGCTTAGAGGTGGCGCAGGAAGCTTTCTTT	CASSLEVAQEAFF
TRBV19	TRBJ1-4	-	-	TGTGCCAGTAGTCCTAGACAGGCAAACAATGAAAAACTGTTTTTT	CASSPRQANNEKLFF
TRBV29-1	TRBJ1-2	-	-	TGCAGCGTTGATCATCAGAACTATGGCTACACCTTC	CSVDHQNYGYTF
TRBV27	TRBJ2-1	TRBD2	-	TGTGCCAGCAGTTTACGGCCTTTGCTAACCGGGACTAACTACAATGAGCAGTTCTTC	CASSLRPLLTGTNYNEQFF
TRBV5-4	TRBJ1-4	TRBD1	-	TGTGCCAGCAGGCTCGCCAGGGGGGCAACTAATGAAAAACTGTTTTTT	CASRLARGATNEKLFF
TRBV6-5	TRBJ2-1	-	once	TGTGCCAGCAGTCGAAACGGTGACAATGAGCAGTTCTTC	CASSRNGDNEQFF
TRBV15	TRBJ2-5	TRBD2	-	TGTGCCACCAGCAGAGGAGCGGGGGGGCTTGGAGAGACCCAGTACTTC	CATSRGAGGLGETQYF
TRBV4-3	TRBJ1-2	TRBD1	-	TGCGCCAGCAGCCAAGAACCGACAGGGGGTGGCTACACCTTC	CASSQEPTGGGYTF
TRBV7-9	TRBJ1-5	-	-	TGTGCCAGCAGCTTAAGTAGGGGGCAGCCCCAGCATTTT	CASSLSRGQPQHF
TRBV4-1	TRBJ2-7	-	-	TGCGCCAGCAGCCAAGATCCCCGGCAGTCCTCCTTCTCCTACGAGCAGTACTTC	CASSQDPRQSSFSYEQYF
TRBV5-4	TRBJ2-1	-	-	TGTGCCAGCAGCTCCGGACAGCATGGTGAGCAGTTCTTC	CASSSGQHGEQFF
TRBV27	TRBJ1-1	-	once	TGTGCCAGCAGGTCAGGATTTTTGAACACTGAAGCTTTCTTT	CASRSGFLNTEAFF
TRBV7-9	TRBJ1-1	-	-	TGTGCCAGCCAAGGGACGGCGAACACTGAAGCTTTCTTT	CASQGTANTEAFF
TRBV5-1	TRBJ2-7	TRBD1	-	TGCGCCACTTCCCGGGACAGCGCCTACGAGCAGTACTTC	CATSRDSAYEQYF
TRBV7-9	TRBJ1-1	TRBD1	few	TGTGCCAGCAGCTTAGGACAGGGATTTAGCGCTGAAGCTTTCTTT	CASSLGQGFSAEAFF
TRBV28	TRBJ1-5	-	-	TGTGCCAGCAGTTTGAATCAGCCCCAGCATTTT	CASSLNQPQHF
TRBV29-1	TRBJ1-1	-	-	TGCAGCGTTTTCCAGCAGGACCTGGGGACTGAAGCTTTCTTT	CSVFQQDLGTEAFF
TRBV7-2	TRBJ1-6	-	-	TGTGCCAGCAGCTTAGAGGCCTCCTCGGGCCCTTCACCCCTCCACTTT	CASSLEASSGPSPLHF
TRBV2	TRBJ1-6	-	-	TGTGCCAGCAGTGAGGACGGGGAGGCTTCACCCCTCCACTTT	CASSEDGEASPLHF
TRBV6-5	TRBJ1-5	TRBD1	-	TGTGCCAGCAGTTACAGTACAGGGGAGAATCCCCAGCATTTT	CASSYSTGENPQHF
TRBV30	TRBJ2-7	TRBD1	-	TGTGCCTGGAGGTACCGGGACAGGGGTTACTCCTACGAGCAGTACTTC	CAWRYRDRGYSYEQYF
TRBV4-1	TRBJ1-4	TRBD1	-	TGCGCCAGCAGCCAAGAAGGACAGGGGGGGGGTGAAAAACTGTTTTTT	CASSQEGQGGGEKLFF
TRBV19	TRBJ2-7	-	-	TGTGCCACGTCAAGGTTATCGGACGCCGGCTCCTACGAGCAGTACTTC	CATSRLSDAGSYEQYF
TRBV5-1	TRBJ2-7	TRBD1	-	TGCGCCAGCAGCTTGGGGGGACAGGGGGGAAGCTCCTACGAGCAGTACTTC	CASSLGGQGGSSYEQYF
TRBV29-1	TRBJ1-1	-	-	TGCAGCGTTGAAGATCCCCTACTGAACACTGAAGCTTTCTTT	CSVEDPLLNTEAFF
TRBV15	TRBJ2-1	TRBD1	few	TGTGCCACCAGCGGACCGGGGACAGGGGGTAACAATGAGCAGTTCTTC	CATSGPGTGGNNEQFF
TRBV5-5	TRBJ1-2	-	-	TGTGCCAGCAGCCCTTCAACCAGGGGTTTTCGGGGCTACACCTTC	CASSPSTRGFRGYTF
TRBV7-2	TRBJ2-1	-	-	TGTGCCAGCAGCCCGTATTACAATGAGCAGTTCTTC	CASSPYYNEQFF